The clone carrying this T cell receptor (beta chain) has a count of ten or more. Germline CDR1 SGHAT, CDR2 FQNNGV. The CDR3 loop spans 17 amino acids. V lost 6 bases, J lost 2 bases, and 20 bases lay in between. Multiplex PCR relied on 32 V and 13 J primers to amplify TCR beta CDR3. TCRdb passed the multiplex PCR reads through MiXCR, listing each CDR3 protein once. The sample has 20,000 to 25,000 distinct CDR3 sequences, less than 35% seen once. This sample was taken from a study of immune heterogeneity within non-small cell lung tumors. The authors used around 640 ng of bulk tumor genomic DNA per sample as template. Surgery yielded several widely spaced biopsies per primary tumor. Their non-small cell lung cancer was newly diagnosed and untreated, and the patients underwent curative surgery. Newly diagnosed patients with non-small cell lung cancer who were having surgery with curative intent served as donors.

Sequenced: lung tumor tissue. The TCR was taken from a middle-aged man with non-small cell lung cancer. The chain combines TRBV11-2 with TRBJ1-5; D possibly corresponds to TRBD1 (5 bases). CDR3 nucleotides: TGTGCCAGCAGTTTAAGGGGAGGGAATTTTGGCAATCAGCCCCAGCATTTT. Its translation is CASSLRGGNFGNQPQHF. Filled out from reference TRBV11-2 and TRBJ1-5, the complete variable domain reads EAGVAQSPRYKIIEKRQSVAFWCNPISGHATLYWYQQILGQGPKLLIQFQNNGVVDDSQLPKDRFSAERLKGVDSTLKIQPAKLEDSAVYLCASSLRGGNFGNQPQHFGDGTRLSIL.